The present T cell receptor beta chain was sequenced within a study of T-cell memory formation after mild COVID-19. Findings of the study overall: CD8+ contracting clones occupied EMRA, while CD4+ ones occupied mainly CM and EM.

TCRdb re-called the 5' RACE reads through MiXCR, storing one row per CDR3 protein. The sample has a few hundred thousand distinct CDR3 sequences, 21% seen once; the top ten hold around an eighth. Trimming took 3 bases from V and 1 from J; bases not matched to a gene: 4. The V gene's germline CDR1 is GTSNPN and CDR2 SVGIG (reference sequence). The CDR3 runs to 16 residues. Turning to this clonotype: Its antigen is still unknown.

The sequence was collected from an adult woman who had mild COVID-19 (a few samples of this study predate the infection). Cell type and time point are not known. The chain recombines TRBV30 with TRBJ2-3, with 13 bases fitting TRBD2. Sequencing used PBMCs or a T cell subset sorted from them (not recorded which). CDR3 in amino acids: CAWSGLAGDRTDTQYF. CDR3 bases: TGTGCCTGGAGCGGACTAGCGGGGGATCGCACAGATACGCAGTATTTT.